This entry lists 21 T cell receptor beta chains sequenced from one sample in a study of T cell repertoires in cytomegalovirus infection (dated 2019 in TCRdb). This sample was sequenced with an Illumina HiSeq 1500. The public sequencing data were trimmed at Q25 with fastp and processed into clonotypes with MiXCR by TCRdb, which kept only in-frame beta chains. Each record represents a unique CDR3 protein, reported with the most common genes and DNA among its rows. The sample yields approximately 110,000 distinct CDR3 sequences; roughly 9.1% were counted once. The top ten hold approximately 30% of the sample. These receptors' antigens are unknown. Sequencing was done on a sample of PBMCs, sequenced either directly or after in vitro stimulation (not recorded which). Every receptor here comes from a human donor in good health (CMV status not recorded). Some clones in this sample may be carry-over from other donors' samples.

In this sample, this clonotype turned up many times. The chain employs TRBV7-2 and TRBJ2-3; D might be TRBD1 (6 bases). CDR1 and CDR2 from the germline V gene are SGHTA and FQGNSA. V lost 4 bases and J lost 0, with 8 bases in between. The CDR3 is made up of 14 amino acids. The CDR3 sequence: CASSSGHSTDTQYF. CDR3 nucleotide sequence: TGTGCCAGCAGCTCGGGACATAGCACAGATACGCAGTATTTT.

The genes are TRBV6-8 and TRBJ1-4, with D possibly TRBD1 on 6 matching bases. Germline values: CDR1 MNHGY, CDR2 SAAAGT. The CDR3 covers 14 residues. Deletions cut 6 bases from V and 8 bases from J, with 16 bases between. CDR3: CASSAGTKGEKLFF. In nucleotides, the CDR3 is TGTGCCAGCAGCGCCGGGACAAAGGGAGAAAAACTGTTTTTT.

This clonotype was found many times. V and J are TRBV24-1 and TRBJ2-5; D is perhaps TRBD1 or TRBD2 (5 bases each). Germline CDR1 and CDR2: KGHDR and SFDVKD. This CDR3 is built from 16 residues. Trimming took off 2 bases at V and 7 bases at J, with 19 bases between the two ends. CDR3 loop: CATSDSQGAVLGTQYF. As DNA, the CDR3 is TGTGCCACCAGTGATTCGCAGGGAGCCGTACTCGGGACCCAGTACTTC.

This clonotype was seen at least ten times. DNA for the CDR3: TGTGCCAGCAGCTTAGTTACGGGAGTCGAAAGTCGGAACATTCAGTACTTC. It specifies CASSLVTGVESRNIQYF. The chain employs TRBV11-2 and TRBJ2-4, with a possible D match to TRBD2 (6 bases). Deletions cut 1 base from V and 7 bases from J, with 20 bases between. This CDR3 spans 17 amino acids. CDR1 SGHAT and CDR2 FQNNGV come from the germline V gene.

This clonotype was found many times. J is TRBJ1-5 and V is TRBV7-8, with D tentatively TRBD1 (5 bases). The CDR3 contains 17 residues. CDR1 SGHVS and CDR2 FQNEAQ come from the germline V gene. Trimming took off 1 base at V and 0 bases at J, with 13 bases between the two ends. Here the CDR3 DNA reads TGTGCCAGCAGCTTAGGGTGGGGCGGGTATAGCAATCAGCCCCAGCATTTT. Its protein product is CASSLGWGGYSNQPQHF.

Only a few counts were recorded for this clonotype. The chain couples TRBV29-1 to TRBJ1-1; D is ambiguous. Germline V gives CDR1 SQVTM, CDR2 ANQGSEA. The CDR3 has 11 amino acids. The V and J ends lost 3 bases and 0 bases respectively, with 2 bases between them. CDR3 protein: CSVDMNTEAFF. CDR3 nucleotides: TGCAGCGTTGATATGAACACTGAAGCTTTCTTT. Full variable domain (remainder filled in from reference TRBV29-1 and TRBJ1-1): SAVISQKPSRDICQRGTSLTIQCQVDSQVTMMFWYRQQPGQSLTLIATANQGSEATYESGFVIDKFPISRPNLTFSTLTVSNMSPEDSSIYLCSVDMNTEAFFGQGTRLTVV.

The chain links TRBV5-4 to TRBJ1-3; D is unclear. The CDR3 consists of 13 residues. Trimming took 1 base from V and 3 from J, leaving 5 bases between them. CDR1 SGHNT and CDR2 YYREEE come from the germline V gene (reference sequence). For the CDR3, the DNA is TGTGCCAGCAGCTTGACAAATGGAAACACCATATATTTT. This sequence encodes CASSLTNGNTIYF.

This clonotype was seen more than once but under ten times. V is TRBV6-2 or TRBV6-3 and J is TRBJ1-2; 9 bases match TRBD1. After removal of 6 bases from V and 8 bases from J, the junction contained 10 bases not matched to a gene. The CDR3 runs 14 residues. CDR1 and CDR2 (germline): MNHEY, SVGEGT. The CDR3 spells CASRKGQGSIGYTF. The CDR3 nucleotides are TGTGCCAGCAGAAAGGGACAGGGAAGTATCGGCTACACCTTC.

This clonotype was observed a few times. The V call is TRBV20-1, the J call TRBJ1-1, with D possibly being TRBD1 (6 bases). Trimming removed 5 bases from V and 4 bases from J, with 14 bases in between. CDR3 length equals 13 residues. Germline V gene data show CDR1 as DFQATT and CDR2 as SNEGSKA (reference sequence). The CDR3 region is CSACRDTGTEAFF. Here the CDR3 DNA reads TGCAGTGCTTGCCGGGACACGGGCACTGAAGCTTTCTTT.

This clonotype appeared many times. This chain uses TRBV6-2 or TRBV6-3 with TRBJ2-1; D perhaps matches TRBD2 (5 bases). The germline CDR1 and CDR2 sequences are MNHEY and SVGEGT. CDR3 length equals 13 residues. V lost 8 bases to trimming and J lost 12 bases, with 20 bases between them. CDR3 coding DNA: TGTGCCAGCTACAAAGACAATGAGGGTCGGCAGTTCTTC. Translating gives CASYKDNEGRQFF.

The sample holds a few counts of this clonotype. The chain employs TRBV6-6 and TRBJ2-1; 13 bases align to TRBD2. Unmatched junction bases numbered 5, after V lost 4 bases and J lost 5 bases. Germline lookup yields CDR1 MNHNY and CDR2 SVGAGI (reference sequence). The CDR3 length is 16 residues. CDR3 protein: CASSSPGLAGHNEQFF. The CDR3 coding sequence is TGTGCCAGCAGTTCTCCGGGACTAGCGGGGCACAATGAGCAGTTCTTC.

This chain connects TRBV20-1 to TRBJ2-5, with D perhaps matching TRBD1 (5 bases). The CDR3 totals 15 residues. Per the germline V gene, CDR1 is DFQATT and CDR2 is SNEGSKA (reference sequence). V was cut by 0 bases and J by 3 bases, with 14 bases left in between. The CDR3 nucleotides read TGCAGTGCTAGAGATGATGGAGACAGAAAAGAGACCCAGTACTTC. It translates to CSARDDGDRKETQYF.

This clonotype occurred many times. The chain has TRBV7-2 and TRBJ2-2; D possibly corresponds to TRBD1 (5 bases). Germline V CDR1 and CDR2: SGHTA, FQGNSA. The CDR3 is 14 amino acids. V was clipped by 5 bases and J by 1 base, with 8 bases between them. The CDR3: CASSPGLNTGELFF. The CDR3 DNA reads TGTGCCAGCAGCCCAGGGTTGAACACCGGGGAGCTGTTTTTT.

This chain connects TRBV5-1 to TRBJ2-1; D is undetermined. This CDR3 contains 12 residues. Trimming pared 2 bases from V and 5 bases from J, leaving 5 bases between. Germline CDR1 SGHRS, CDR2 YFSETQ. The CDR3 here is CASSLWDNEQFF. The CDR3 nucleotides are TGCGCCAGCAGCTTATGGGACAATGAGCAGTTCTTC.

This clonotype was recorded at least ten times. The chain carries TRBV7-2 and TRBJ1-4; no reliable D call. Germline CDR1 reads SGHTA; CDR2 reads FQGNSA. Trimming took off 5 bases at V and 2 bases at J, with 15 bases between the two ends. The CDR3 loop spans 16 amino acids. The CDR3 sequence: CASSPQPSLTNEKLFF. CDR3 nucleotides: TGTGCCAGCAGCCCTCAACCCTCGTTGACTAATGAAAAACTGTTTTTT.

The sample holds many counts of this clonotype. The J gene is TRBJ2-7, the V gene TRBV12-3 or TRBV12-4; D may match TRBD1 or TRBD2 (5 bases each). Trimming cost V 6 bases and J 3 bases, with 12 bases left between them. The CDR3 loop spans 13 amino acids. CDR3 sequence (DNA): TGTGCCAGCAGCCCTTATGGGGGCTACGAGCAGTACGTC. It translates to CASSPYGGYEQYV.

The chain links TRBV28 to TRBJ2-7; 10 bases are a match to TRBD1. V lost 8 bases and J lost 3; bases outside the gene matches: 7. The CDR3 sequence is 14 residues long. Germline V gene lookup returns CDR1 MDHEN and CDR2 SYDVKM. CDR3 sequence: CASQLRDRGYEQYF. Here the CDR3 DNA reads TGTGCCAGCCAACTACGGGACAGGGGCTACGAGCAGTACTTC.

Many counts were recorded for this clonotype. CDR3 in DNA: TGCAGTGCTACGGTAGCAGGAGTTCAAGAGACCCAGTACTTC. This codes for CSATVAGVQETQYF. V gene TRBV20-1 combines with J gene TRBJ2-5, with D unresolved. Germline assignment: CDR1 DFQATT and CDR2 SNEGSKA (reference sequence). V gave up 4 bases and J gave up 2 bases, with 14 bases separating them. There are 14 residues in the CDR3.

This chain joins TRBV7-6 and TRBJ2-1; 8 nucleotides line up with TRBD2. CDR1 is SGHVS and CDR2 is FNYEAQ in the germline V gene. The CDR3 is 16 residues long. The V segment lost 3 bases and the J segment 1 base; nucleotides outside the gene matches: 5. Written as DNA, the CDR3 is TGTGCCAGCAGCTTGTTAGCGGGACTGTCCTACAATGAGCAGTTCTTC. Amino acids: CASSLLAGLSYNEQFF.

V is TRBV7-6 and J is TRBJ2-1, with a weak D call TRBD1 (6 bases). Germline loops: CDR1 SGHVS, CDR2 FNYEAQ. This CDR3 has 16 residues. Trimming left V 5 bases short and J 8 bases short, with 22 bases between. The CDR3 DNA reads TGTGCCAGCAGCCTAGGGGGTTTTGCGGGCGCATATGAGCAGTTCTTC. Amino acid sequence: CASSLGGFAGAYEQFF.

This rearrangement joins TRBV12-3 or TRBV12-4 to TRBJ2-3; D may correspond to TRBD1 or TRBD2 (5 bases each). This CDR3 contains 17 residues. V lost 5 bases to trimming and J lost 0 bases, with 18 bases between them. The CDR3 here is CASSLDLGVASTDTQYF. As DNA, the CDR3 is TGTGCCAGCAGTCTCGACCTGGGGGTCGCTAGCACAGATACGCAGTATTTT.